A single sample is the source of the 14 T cell receptor beta chains below, sequenced in a study of T cell responses to AZD1222 COVID-19 vaccine. Assay: immunoSEQ multiplex PCR; the TCRdb copy retains only in-frame clones and omits some. Counted here are 90,000 to 100,000 clones, around 89% occurring once; the ten biggest clones make up 12%. Sample: peripheral blood, taken 28 days after the second AZD1222 dose. All receptors come from an adult who received the AZD1222 COVID-19 vaccine.

This rearrangement joins TRBV18 to TRBJ1-2; 7 bases line up with TRBD1. The CDR3 covers 13 residues. Trimming took 1 base from V and 8 from J; bases not matched to a gene: 4. Germline V gene lookup returns CDR1 KGHSH and CDR2 LQKENI. The CDR3 protein is CASSPRRGSGYTF. CDR3 DNA sequence: TGTGCCAGCTCACCACGCAGGGGGAGCGGCTACACCTTC.

V usage is TRBV15 and J usage is TRBJ2-3, with no clear D. In germline, CDR1 is LNHNV, CDR2 YYDKDF (reference sequence). The V and J ends lost 4 bases and 3 bases respectively, with 14 bases between them. This CDR3 has 15 amino acids. The CDR3 protein is CATSKAAADTDTQYF. CDR3 DNA: TGTGCCACCAGCAAGGCTGCGGCGGATACAGATACGCAGTATTTT.

This clone appeared a few times. The J gene is TRBJ2-1, the V gene TRBV4-2, with 11 bases that match TRBD2. Germline V gene lookup returns CDR1 LGHNA and CDR2 YNFKEQ. The V gene end was trimmed by 0 bases and the J gene end by 9 bases; junction bases not matched to a gene: 10. The CDR3 totals 17 residues. The DNA of the CDR3 is TGTGCCAGCAGCCAAGAGGGGCCCGGGACTAGCGGAAGTGAGCAGTTCTTC. As protein: CASSQEGPGTSGSEQFF.

The chain uses TRBV7-9 and TRBJ2-3; D unclear. The V gene lost 5 bases and the J gene lost 4 bases, with 13 bases spanning the gap. Germline CDR1 reads SEHNR; CDR2 reads FQNEAQ (reference sequence). The CDR3 length is 14 residues. The CDR3, as DNA: TGTGCCAGCAGCCCCGTTGGGCGCGCAGATACGCAGTATTTT. Translating gives CASSPVGRADTQYF.

V and J are TRBV7-2 and TRBJ2-3, with no clear D. The CDR3 consists of 14 residues. The V end was cut by 5 bases, the J end by 0 bases, with 9 bases between. CDR1 SGHTA and CDR2 FQGNSA come from the germline V gene. The CDR3 is CASSPGSSTDTQYF. Here the CDR3 DNA reads TGTGCCAGCAGCCCCGGATCTAGCACAGATACGCAGTATTTT.

The V call is TRBV19, the J call TRBJ1-2; 10 bases fit TRBD1. J lost 8 bases, V lost 3 bases, and 6 bases had no gene match. The CDR3 runs 14 residues. Germline loops: CDR1 LNHDA, CDR2 SQIVND (reference sequence). The CDR3 protein is CASSIDGQGGGYTF. CDR3 DNA: TGTGCCAGTAGTATTGACGGACAGGGGGGCGGCTACACCTTC.

V usage is TRBV18 and J usage is TRBJ1-6; D may be TRBD1 (6 bases). Per germline, CDR1 KGHSH and CDR2 LQKENI. The CDR3 consists of 20 residues. V shed 1 base and J shed 1 base, with 20 bases lying between them. CDR3 sequence (DNA): TGTGCCAGCTCACCACGTCCCGGGGGCGCAGCCGATTCCTATAATTCACCCCTCCACTTT. As protein: CASSPRPGGAADSYNSPLHF.

The V gene is TRBV7-2, the J gene TRBJ2-7, with D possibly matching TRBD1 (5 bases). Germline loops: CDR1 SGHTA, CDR2 FQGNSA. This CDR3 comprises 13 residues. V shed 4 bases and J shed 2 bases, with 9 bases lying between them. As DNA, the CDR3 is TGTGCCAGCAGCTCGTTGGGGCCCTACGAGCAGTACTTC. Its translation is CASSSLGPYEQYF.

The rearrangement joins TRBV28 to TRBJ1-6; D is unresolved. Trimming took 6 bases from V and 8 from J, leaving 5 bases between them. Per the germline V gene, CDR1 is MDHEN and CDR2 is SYDVKM. The CDR3 runs 11 residues. In nucleotides, the CDR3 is TGTGCCAGCAGGCGTGATTCACCCCTCCACTTT. Translating it yields CASRRDSPLHF.

V usage is TRBV6-5 and J usage is TRBJ1-2; D unclear. Germline CDR1 reads MNHEY; CDR2 reads SVGAGI. The CDR3 is 14 residues long. V gave up 4 bases and J gave up 0 bases, with 9 bases separating them. The CDR3 DNA follows: TGTGCCAGCAGTTCAGTGAGGACTAACTATGGCTACACCTTC. Amino acids: CASSSVRTNYGYTF.

V gene TRBV7-6 combines with J gene TRBJ2-5; perhaps TRBD1 as D (6 bases). Germline CDR1 SGHVS, CDR2 FNYEAQ. Deletions cut 5 bases from V and 1 base from J, with 17 bases between. This CDR3 spans 16 amino acids. CDR3 sequence: CASSPKQGSIQETQYF. The CDR3 nucleotides are TGTGCCAGCAGCCCAAAACAGGGTAGTATCCAAGAGACCCAGTACTTC. Full variable domain (missing parts from reference TRBV7-6 and TRBJ2-5): GAGVSQSPRYKVTKRGQDVALRCDPISGHVSLYWYRQALGQGPEFLTYFNYEAQQDKSGLPNDRFSAERPEGSISTLTIQRTEQRDSAMYRCASSPKQGSIQETQYFGPGTRLLVL.

This clone was recorded once. The V call is TRBV2, the J call TRBJ1-2, with D hard to call. V lost 6 bases, J lost 4 bases, and 21 bases lay in between. Germline lookup yields CDR1 SNHLY and CDR2 FYNNEI. The CDR3 totals 16 residues. For the CDR3, the DNA is TGTGCCAGCAGCCTTCAGAGTAGGGATCGGGGCTATGGCTACACCTTC. Protein: CASSLQSRDRGYGYTF.

This clone appeared once. This rearrangement joins TRBV27 to TRBJ1-6, with 10 bases fitting TRBD1. With 3 bases clipped from V and 6 bases from J, the junction kept 5 bases outside the gene matches. The CDR3 length is 16 residues. CDR1 and CDR2 (germline): MNHEY, SMNVEV (reference sequence). The CDR3 loop is CASSFKRTGGNSPLHF. DNA of the CDR3: TGTGCCAGCAGTTTCAAGCGGACAGGGGGTAATTCACCCCTCCACTTT.

The chain employs TRBV4-2 and TRBJ2-1, with 7 positions matching TRBD2. The CDR3 runs 18 residues. V shed 6 bases, J shed 0 bases, and the junction held 14 bases outside the gene matches. Looked up from germline, CDR1 is LGHNA and CDR2 is YNFKEQ. The CDR3 spells CASSAGDGGSRSYNEQFF. CDR3 nucleotides: TGTGCCAGCAGTGCCGGGGACGGGGGGTCCCGCTCCTACAATGAGCAGTTCTTC.